The next 15 T cell receptor beta chains were all read from a single sample in a study of blood T cell repertoires in COVID-19. Produced via immunoSEQ multiplex PCR; TCRdb's table is partial and in-frame only. This table holds under 350,000 clones, approximately 86% found once. The sequenced sample was peripheral blood. The receptors shown here come from a man aged 70-80 years with acute or convalescent COVID-19.

The rearrangement joins TRBV3-1 (or the pseudogene TRBV3-2) to TRBJ1-6; D might be TRBD1 (5 bases). The CDR3 loop spans 15 amino acids. V lost 1 base, J lost 6 bases, and 10 bases lay in between. Germline V CDR1 and CDR2: LGHDT, YNNKEL (reference sequence). The chain's CDR3 is CASSQGGGGNSPLHF. For the CDR3, the DNA is TGTGCCAGCAGCCAAGGGGGGGGTGGTAATTCACCCCTCCACTTT.

The chain combines TRBV6-5 with TRBJ1-2, with 8 bases matching TRBD1. Germline trimming cut 8 bases from V and 6 bases from J; bases unmatched to any gene: 11. From germline, CDR1 is MNHEY and CDR2 SVGAGI. The CDR3 loop spans 14 amino acids. The CDR3 DNA is TGTGCCAGCTTCTTCTCGGACAGGGAGAATGGCTACACCTTC. Encoded protein: CASFFSDRENGYTF.

V gene TRBV6-5 combines with J gene TRBJ1-3, with no clear D. V lost 8 bases, J lost 0 bases, and 14 bases lay in between. The CDR3 is made up of 15 amino acids. Per the germline V gene, CDR1 is MNHEY and CDR2 is SVGAGI. CDR3 in amino acids: CASEPGNLSGNTIYF. CDR3 nucleotide sequence: TGTGCCAGCGAACCGGGTAACCTCTCTGGAAACACCATATATTTT.

J is TRBJ2-3 and V is TRBV9; maybe TRBD1 (6 bases). The CDR3 contains 14 residues. Germline loops: CDR1 SGDLS, CDR2 YYNGEE. V shed 4 bases and J shed 1 base, with 10 bases lying between them. The CDR3 spells CASSPRTGTDTQYF. CDR3 DNA sequence: TGTGCCAGCAGCCCGAGGACAGGCACAGATACGCAGTATTTT. Looking up the rest from reference TRBV9 and TRBJ2-3 gives the full variable domain: DSGVTQTPKHLITATGQRVTLRCSPRSGDLSVYWYQQSLDQGLQFLIQYYNGEERAKGNILERFSAQQFPDLHSELNLSSLELGDSALYFCASSPRTGTDTQYFGPGTRLTVL.

This clone was counted a few times. The V gene is TRBV28, the J gene TRBJ1-3, with TRBD1 matching 10 bases. The CDR3 has 16 amino acids. Trimming removed 6 bases from V and 2 bases from J; junction bases left unmatched: 7. Germline V gene sequence: CDR1 MDHEN, CDR2 SYDVKM. The CDR3 coding sequence is TGTGCCAGCAGAAAGACAGGGGGCCGCGCTGGAAACACCATATATTTT. This translates into CASRKTGGRAGNTIYF. The variable domain in full, with the rest retrieved from reference TRBV28 and TRBJ1-3, is DVKVTQSSRYLVKRTGEKVFLECVQDMDHENMFWYRQDPGLGLRLIYFSYDVKMKEKGDIPEGYSVSREKKERFSLILESASTNQTSMYLCASRKTGGRAGNTIYFGEGSWLTVV.

This chain uses TRBV5-6 with TRBJ2-2; D is perhaps TRBD2 (5 bases). CDR1 and CDR2 from the germline V gene are SGHDT and YYEEEE. This CDR3 comprises 16 residues. V was trimmed by 2 bases and J by 3 bases, leaving 14 bases between them. This CDR3 reads CASSLLTGWDTGELFF. The CDR3 DNA follows: TGTGCCAGCAGCTTATTAACGGGATGGGACACCGGGGAGCTGTTTTTT.

The V and J genes are TRBV4-2 and TRBJ1-2; TRBD1 matches at 7 bases. The germline CDR1 and CDR2 sequences are LGHNA and YNFKEQ. The V and J ends lost 1 base and 4 bases, in that order; junction bases with no gene match: 3. The CDR3 length is 14 residues. Written as DNA, the CDR3 is TGTGCCAGCAGCCAAGGCGGGGACAGCTATGGCTACACCTTC. It translates to CASSQGGDSYGYTF.

The rearrangement links TRBV7-2 to TRBJ1-2; 8 bases line up with TRBD1. The J segment lost 7 bases and the V segment lost 7 bases, leaving 8 bases of the junction unmatched. CDR1 and CDR2 from the germline V gene are SGHTA and FQGNSA. The CDR3 covers 13 residues. For the CDR3, the DNA is TGTGCCAGCACCCCGGACAGGGCTAGTGGCTACACCTTC. Its translation is CASTPDRASGYTF.

J is TRBJ1-4 and V is TRBV3-1 (or the pseudogene TRBV3-2); possibly TRBD1 for D (6 bases). The length of the CDR3 is 15 residues. CDR1 and CDR2 from the germline V gene are LGHDT and YNNKEL (reference sequence). V was pared by 1 base and J by 6 bases, with 12 bases between. CDR3 amino acids: CASSQGTQGYEKLFF. The CDR3 DNA follows: TGTGCCAGCAGCCAAGGAACGCAGGGGTATGAAAAACTGTTTTTT.

As for this clone: The same CDR3 is also encoded by other DNA sequences in this sample. This chain links TRBV7-3 with TRBJ1-2; D might be TRBD1 (5 bases). Trimming pared 3 bases from V and 4 bases from J, leaving 9 bases between. The CDR3 loop spans 13 amino acids. Germline V gives CDR1 SGHTA, CDR2 FQGTGA. Written as DNA, the CDR3 is TGTGCCAGCAGCTTGGGTCAGGGCTATGGCTACACCTTC. Its protein is CASSLGQGYGYTF.

This chain links TRBV28 with TRBJ2-4, with D possibly TRBD2 on 6 matching bases. V gave up 8 bases and J gave up 6 bases, with 20 bases separating them. The germline V gene has CDR1 MDHEN and CDR2 SYDVKM. The CDR3 runs 15 residues. Here the CDR3 DNA reads TGTGCCAGCGCAACGAAAGGGAGGTGGGGAAACATTCAGTACTTC. As protein: CASATKGRWGNIQYF.

This clone was seen just once. The chain combines TRBV7-2 with TRBJ2-5, with 8 nucleotides matching TRBD2. The CDR3 contains 15 residues. Losses at the gene ends were 1 base for V and 1 base for J; bases not matched to a gene: 2. Germline CDR1 SGHTA, CDR2 FQGNSA. In DNA form, the CDR3 reads TGTGCCAGCAGCTTAGGGGGACTAGTCCAAGAGACCCAGTACTTC. This translates into CASSLGGLVQETQYF. Together with reference TRBV7-2 and TRBJ2-5, the CDR3 gives the full variable domain: GAGVSQSPSNKVTEKGKDVELRCDPISGHTALYWYRQSLGQGLEFLIYFQGNSAPDKSGLPSDRFSAERTGGSVSTLTIQRTQQEDSAVYLCASSLGGLVQETQYFGPGTRLLVL.

The DNA of the CDR3 is TGTGCCGTCCGGGACAGGAGGAACACTGAAGCTTTCTTT. This gives the protein CAVRDRRNTEAFF. This chain joins TRBV28 and TRBJ1-1; 8 positions agree with TRBD1. From germline, CDR1 is MDHEN and CDR2 SYDVKM. CDR3 length equals 13 residues. The V gene end was trimmed by 11 bases and the J gene end by 1 base; junction bases not matched to a gene: 6.

This rearrangement joins TRBV7-2 to TRBJ2-5, with TRBD2 matching over 14 bases. Germline CDR1 and CDR2: SGHTA and FQGNSA. The CDR3 loop spans 17 amino acids. V trimming: 5 bases; J trimming: 4 bases; junction bases outside the gene matches: 9. The CDR3 region has the DNA TGTGCCAGCAGCGCGGGACTAGCGGGAGTGAATCGAGAGACCCAGTACTTC. This codes for CASSAGLAGVNRETQYF.

This chain uses TRBV28 with TRBJ1-5; 8 bases are shared with TRBD1. Per the germline V gene, CDR1 is MDHEN and CDR2 is SYDVKM. V was pared by 6 bases and J by 3 bases, with 16 bases of the junction left unmatched. CDR3 length equals 18 residues. The CDR3, as DNA: TGTGCCAGCAGCTCCCCCCATCCGGGACAGGTAATCAATCAGCCCCAGCATTTT. Its protein is CASSSPHPGQVINQPQHF.